This TCR beta chain was observed in a study of T cell changes during pregnancy in multiple sclerosis. Generated by immunoSEQ multiplex PCR, the TCRdb table keeps only in-frame clones and is missing some. Here the sample spans about 120,000 clones, 90% to 95% being singletons. V lost 5 bases and J 3 bases, leaving 10 bases between the germline ends. From germline, CDR1 is SGHNT and CDR2 YENEEA. This CDR3 is 13 amino acids long. The chain links TRBV11-3 to TRBJ2-5; TRBD2 might be the D (7 bases). This sequence was found in a female donor with multiple sclerosis, enrolled in a pregnancy study. Sequencing was performed on peripheral blood, taken before pregnancy. The CDR3 coding sequence is TGTGCCAGCAGCCGGGGGGCAGAAGAGACCCAGTACTTC. This translates into CASSRGAEETQYF. Full variable domain (outside the CDR3, taken from reference TRBV11-3 and TRBJ2-5): EAGVVQSPRYKIIEKKQPVAFWCNPISGHNTLYWYLQNLGQGPELLIRYENEEAVDDSQLPKDRFSAERLKGVDSTLKIQPAELGDSAVYLCASSRGAEETQYFGPGTRLLVL.